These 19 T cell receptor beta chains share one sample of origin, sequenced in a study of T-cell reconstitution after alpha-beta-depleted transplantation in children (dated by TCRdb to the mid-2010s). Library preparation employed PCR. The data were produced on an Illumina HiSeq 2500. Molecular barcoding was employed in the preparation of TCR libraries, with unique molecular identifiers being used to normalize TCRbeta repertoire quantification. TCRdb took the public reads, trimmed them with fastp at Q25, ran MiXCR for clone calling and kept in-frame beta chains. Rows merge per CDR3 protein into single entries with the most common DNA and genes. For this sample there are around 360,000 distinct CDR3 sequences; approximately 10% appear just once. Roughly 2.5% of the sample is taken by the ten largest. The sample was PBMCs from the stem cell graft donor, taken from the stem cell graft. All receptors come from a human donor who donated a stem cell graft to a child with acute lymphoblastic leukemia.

CDR3 nucleotide sequence: TGTGCCAGCAGTTTAAAGATCCCACAGGGCCTAACCAACTACGAGCAGTACTTC. Translated, it gives CASSLKIPQGLTNYEQYF. The V gene is TRBV27, the J gene TRBJ2-7, with D maybe TRBD1 (6 bases). The germline CDR1 and CDR2 sequences are MNHEY and SMNVEV (reference sequence). The CDR3 is made up of 18 amino acids. Trimming stripped 2 bases from V and 3 bases from J, with 23 bases between.

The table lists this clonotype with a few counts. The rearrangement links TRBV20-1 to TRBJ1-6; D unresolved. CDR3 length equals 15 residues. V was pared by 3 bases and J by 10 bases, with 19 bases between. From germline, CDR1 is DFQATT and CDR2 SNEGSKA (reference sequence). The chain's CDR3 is CSASMASRESSPLHF. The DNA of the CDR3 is TGCAGTGCTAGTATGGCTTCCCGGGAATCATCACCCCTCCACTTT.

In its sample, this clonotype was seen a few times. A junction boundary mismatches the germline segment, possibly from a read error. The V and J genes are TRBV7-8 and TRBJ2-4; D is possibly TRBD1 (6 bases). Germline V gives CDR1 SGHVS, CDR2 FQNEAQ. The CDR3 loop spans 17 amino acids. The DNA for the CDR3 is TGTGCCAGCAGCTCTTCGGGACGCACGGGGACAAAAAACAGTCAGTACTTC. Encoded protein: CASSSSGRTGTKNSQYF.

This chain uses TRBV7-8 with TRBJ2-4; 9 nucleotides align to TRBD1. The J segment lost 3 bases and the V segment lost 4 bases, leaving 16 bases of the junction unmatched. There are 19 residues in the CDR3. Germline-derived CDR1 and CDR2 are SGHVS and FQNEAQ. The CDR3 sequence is CASSSGRGQGSGHKNIQYF. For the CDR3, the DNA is TGTGCCAGCAGCTCGGGGAGGGGACAGGGATCCGGCCACAAAAACATTCAGTACTTC.

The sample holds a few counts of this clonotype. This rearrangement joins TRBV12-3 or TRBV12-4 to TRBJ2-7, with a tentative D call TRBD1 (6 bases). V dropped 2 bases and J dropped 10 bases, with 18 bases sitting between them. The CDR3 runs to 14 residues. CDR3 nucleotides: TGTGCCAGCAGTTTAAAAGGGGCAGGGGTTGAACAGTACTTC. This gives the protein CASSLKGAGVEQYF.

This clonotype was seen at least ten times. The CDR3 sequence: CASSRLQGGAGEAFF. The CDR3 region has the DNA TGCGCCAGCAGCCGATTACAGGGGGGGGCCGGTGAAGCTTTCTTT. The rearrangement uses TRBV5-1 and TRBJ1-1; 8 nucleotides agree with TRBD1. V was pared by 4 bases and J by 7 bases, with 12 bases of the junction left unmatched. The V gene's germline CDR1 is SGHRS and CDR2 YFSETQ. CDR3 size: 15 residues.

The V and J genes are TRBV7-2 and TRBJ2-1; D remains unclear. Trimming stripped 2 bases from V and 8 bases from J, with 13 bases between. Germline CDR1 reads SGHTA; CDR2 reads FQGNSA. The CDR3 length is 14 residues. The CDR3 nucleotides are TGTGCCAGCAGCTTAACTGCCAAAAGCTATGAGCAGTTCTTC. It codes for CASSLTAKSYEQFF.

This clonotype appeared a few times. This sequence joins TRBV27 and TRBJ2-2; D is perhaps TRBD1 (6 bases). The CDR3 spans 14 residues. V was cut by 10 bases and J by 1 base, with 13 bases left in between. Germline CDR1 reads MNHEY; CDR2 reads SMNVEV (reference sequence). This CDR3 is CATRSGQNTGELFF. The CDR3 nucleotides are TGTGCCACCCGATCGGGACAGAACACCGGGGAGCTGTTTTTT.

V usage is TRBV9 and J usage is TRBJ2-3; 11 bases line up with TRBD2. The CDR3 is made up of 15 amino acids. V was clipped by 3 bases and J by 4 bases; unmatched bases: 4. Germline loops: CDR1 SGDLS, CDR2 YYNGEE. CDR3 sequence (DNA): TGTGCCAGCAGCGCGGTAGCGGGAGGGGCAGATACGCAGTATTTT. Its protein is CASSAVAGGADTQYF.

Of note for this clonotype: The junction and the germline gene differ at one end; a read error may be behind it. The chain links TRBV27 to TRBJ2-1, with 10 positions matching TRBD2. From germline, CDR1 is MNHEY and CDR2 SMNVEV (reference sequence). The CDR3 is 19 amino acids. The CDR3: CASSLLRLAGVTGYNEQLF. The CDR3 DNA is TGTGCCAGCAGTTTACTTCGTCTAGCGGGAGTTACGGGGTACAATGAGCAGTTGTTC.

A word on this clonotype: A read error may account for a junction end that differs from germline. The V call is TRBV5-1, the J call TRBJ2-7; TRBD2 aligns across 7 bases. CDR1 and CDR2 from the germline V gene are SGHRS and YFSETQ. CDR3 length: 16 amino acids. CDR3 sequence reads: CASSLSGPSGSYGQYF. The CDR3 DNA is TGCGCCAGCAGCTTGTCTGGGCCTAGCGGCTCCTACGGGCAGTACTTC.

In DNA, the CDR3 is TGTGCCAGCAGCCTAGAACAGGCTCGGCTTAACTATGGCTACACCTTC. Encoded protein: CASSLEQARLNYGYTF. This chain uses TRBV5-6 with TRBJ1-2; D may be TRBD1 (5 bases). The CDR3 length is 16 residues. V was trimmed by 4 bases and J by 1 base, leaving 17 bases between them. Germline-derived CDR1 and CDR2 are SGHDT and YYEEEE.

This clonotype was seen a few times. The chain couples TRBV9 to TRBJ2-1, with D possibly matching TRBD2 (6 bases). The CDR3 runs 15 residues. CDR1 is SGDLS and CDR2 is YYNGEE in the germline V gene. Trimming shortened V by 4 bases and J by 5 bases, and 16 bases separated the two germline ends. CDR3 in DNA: TGTGCCAGCAGCCCATTCGGGACTTCGGACAATGAGCAGTTCTTC. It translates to CASSPFGTSDNEQFF.

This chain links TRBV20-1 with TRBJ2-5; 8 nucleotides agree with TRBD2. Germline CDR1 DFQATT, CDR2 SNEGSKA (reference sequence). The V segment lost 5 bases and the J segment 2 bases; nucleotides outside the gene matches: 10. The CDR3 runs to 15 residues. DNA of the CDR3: TGCAGTGCTCAGGTGGAGGGCGGGAGGCAAGAGACCCAGTACTTC. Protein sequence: CSAQVEGGRQETQYF.

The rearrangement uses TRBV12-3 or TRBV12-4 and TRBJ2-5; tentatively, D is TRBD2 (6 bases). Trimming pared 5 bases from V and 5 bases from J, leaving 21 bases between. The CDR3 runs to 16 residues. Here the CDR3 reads CASSLGFRECRETQYF. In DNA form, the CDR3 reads TGTGCCAGCAGTCTAGGCTTTCGGGAGTGCCGGGAGACCCAGTACTTC.

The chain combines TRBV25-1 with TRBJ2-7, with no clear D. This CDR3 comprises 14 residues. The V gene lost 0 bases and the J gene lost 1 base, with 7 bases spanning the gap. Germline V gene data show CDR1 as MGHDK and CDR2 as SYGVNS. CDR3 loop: CASSEYTISYEQYF. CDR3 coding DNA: TGTGCCAGCAGTGAATATACTATATCCTACGAGCAGTACTTC.

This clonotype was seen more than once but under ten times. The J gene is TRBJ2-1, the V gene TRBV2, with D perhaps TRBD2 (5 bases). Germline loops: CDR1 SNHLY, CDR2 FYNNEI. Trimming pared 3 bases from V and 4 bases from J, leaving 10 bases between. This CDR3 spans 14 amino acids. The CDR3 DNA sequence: TGTGCCAGCAGTGAGCGGACTGCATACAATGAGCAGTTCTTC. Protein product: CASSERTAYNEQFF.

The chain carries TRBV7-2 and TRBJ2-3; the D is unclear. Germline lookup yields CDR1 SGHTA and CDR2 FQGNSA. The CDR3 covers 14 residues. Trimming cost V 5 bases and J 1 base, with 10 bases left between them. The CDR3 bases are TGTGCCAGCAGCCTCCCCCCGGGCACAGATACGCAGTATTTT. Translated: CASSLPPGTDTQYF.

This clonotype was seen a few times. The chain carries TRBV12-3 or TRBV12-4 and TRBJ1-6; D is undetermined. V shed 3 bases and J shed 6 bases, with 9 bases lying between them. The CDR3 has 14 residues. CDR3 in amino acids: CASSFYQANSPLHF. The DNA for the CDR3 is TGTGCCAGCAGTTTTTATCAGGCTAATTCACCCCTCCACTTT.